What follows describes a single TCR beta chain. Its antigen remains unidentified. The data belong to a study of cytomegalovirus exposure and HLA in healthy donors. Study observations and caveats: About 87% or about 30% of the time was how often most TCR beta V segments were productive, according to an earlier analysis. Reported performance of the classifier showed diagnosis of cytomegalovirus status with high specificity and sensitivity.

This CDR3 is 15 amino acids long. The V gene end was trimmed by 3 bases and the J gene end by 6 bases; junction bases not matched to a gene: 8. Germline CDR1 reads ENHRY; CDR2 reads SYGVKD. Researchers ran the PCR with 60 Vbeta and 13 Jbeta primers. Here immunoSEQ multiplex PCR was the method, and the copy in TCRdb shows in-frame clones only, minus some. The sample has over 100,000 clones; under 75% are singletons. Sequencing used PBMCs. This TCR was recovered from a woman in her forties in good health and CMV-seronegative. The V and J genes are TRBV10-3 and TRBJ2-1; TRBD2 aligns across 7 bases. As DNA, the CDR3 is TGTGCCATCAGTGACTCGGCGGGGGACCTCAATGAGCAGTTCTTC. It specifies CAISDSAGDLNEQFF.